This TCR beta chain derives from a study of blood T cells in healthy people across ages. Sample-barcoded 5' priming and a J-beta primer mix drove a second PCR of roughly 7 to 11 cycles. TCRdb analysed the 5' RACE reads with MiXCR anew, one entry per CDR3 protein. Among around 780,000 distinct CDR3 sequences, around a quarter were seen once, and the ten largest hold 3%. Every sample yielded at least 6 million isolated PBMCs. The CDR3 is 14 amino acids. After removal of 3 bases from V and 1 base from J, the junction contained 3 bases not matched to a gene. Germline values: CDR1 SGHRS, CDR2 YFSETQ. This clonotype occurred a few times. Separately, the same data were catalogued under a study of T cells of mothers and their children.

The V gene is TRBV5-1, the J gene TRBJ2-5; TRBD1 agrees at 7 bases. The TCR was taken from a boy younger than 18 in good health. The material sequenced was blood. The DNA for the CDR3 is TGCGCCAGCAGCTATGGGGACAGCCAAGAGACCCAGTACTTC. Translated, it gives CASSYGDSQETQYF.